A selection of T cell receptor beta chains follows, all from one sample in a study of graft-versus-host responses after intestinal transplantation. Their specific antigens are unknown. Profiled with immunoSEQ multiplex PCR; TCRdb holds only in-frame clones, not every one. The data show about 110,000 clones, about 92% seen once. The sequenced sample was unstimulated CD8+ T cells sorted from spleen or lymph node cells, obtained before transplant. These receptors all stem from a human donor who was the organ donor for an intestinal transplant. The CDR3 runs from the conserved cysteine through the conserved F or W. Each record gives: clone size, D gene, J gene, V gene, CDR3 DNA, CDR3 protein. A D gene is named only where the DNA matches it firmly. Rows give clone size only sometimes, using once, few, many, or a class for an expanded clone.

clone size: once
D gene: .
J gene: TRBJ2-2
V gene: TRBV30
CDR3 DNA: TGTGCCTGGAGTGTACGGAGGCCCACCGGGGAGCTGTTTTTT
CDR3 protein: CAWSVRRPTGELFF

clone size: .
D gene: .
J gene: TRBJ2-1
V gene: TRBV29-1
CDR3 DNA: TGCAGCGTCACAGGGCCCGGCCACAATGAGCAGTTCTTC
CDR3 protein: CSVTGPGHNEQFF

clone size: .
D gene: TRBD2
J gene: TRBJ2-1
V gene: TRBV7-6
CDR3 DNA: TGTGCCAGCAGCACCCCTAGCGGAGCCACCTACAATGAGCAGTTCTTC
CDR3 protein: CASSTPSGATYNEQFF

clone size: .
D gene: .
J gene: TRBJ1-5
V gene: TRBV4-3
CDR3 DNA: TGCGCCAGCAGCCAAGATTGGGGAAATAGCAATCAGCCCCAGCATTTT
CDR3 protein: CASSQDWGNSNQPQHF

clone size: .
D gene: TRBD1
J gene: TRBJ1-1
V gene: TRBV6-5
CDR3 DNA: TGTGCCAGCAGGCCCGGGACAGGGGGAGCTTTCTTT
CDR3 protein: CASRPGTGGAFF

clone size: .
D gene: .
J gene: TRBJ2-1
V gene: TRBV6-5
CDR3 DNA: TGTGCCAGCAGTTACTCATCGGGGTACAATGAGCAGTTCTTC
CDR3 protein: CASSYSSGYNEQFF

clone size: .
D gene: TRBD1
J gene: TRBJ1-3
V gene: TRBV5-1
CDR3 DNA: TGCGCCAGCAGCTCGGACAGGGGGATCACTGGAAACACCATATATTTT
CDR3 protein: CASSSDRGITGNTIYF

clone size: .
D gene: .
J gene: TRBJ1-5
V gene: TRBV5-8
CDR3 DNA: TGTGCCAGCAGCTTGCCCGATCCGAGCAATCAGCCCCAGCATTTT
CDR3 protein: CASSLPDPSNQPQHF

clone size: .
D gene: TRBD2
J gene: TRBJ2-7
V gene: TRBV11-2
CDR3 DNA: TGTGCCAGCAGCTCTCGGACTAGCGGGAAGCCCATTCCCCCCTACGAGCAGTACTTC
CDR3 protein: CASSSRTSGKPIPPYEQYF

clone size: .
D gene: TRBD2
J gene: TRBJ2-2
V gene: TRBV9
CDR3 DNA: TGTGCCAGCAGCGTCGTCGGGCTAGCGGGATCCCTGGGGACCGGGGAGCTGTTTTTT
CDR3 protein: CASSVVGLAGSLGTGELFF

clone size: .
D gene: TRBD2
J gene: TRBJ2-2
V gene: TRBV6-1
CDR3 DNA: TGTGCCAGCAGTGAGGAAGCTAGCGGGAGGGCCACCGGGGAGCTGTTTTTT
CDR3 protein: CASSEEASGRATGELFF

clone size: .
D gene: TRBD1
J gene: TRBJ1-1
V gene: TRBV4-3
CDR3 DNA: TGCGCCAGCAGCCAAGATTCAGCAGGGGGAACTGAAGCTTTCTTT
CDR3 protein: CASSQDSAGGTEAFF

clone size: .
D gene: TRBD1
J gene: TRBJ2-7
V gene: TRBV7-8
CDR3 DNA: TGTGCCAGCAGCCCAACTCTTGGGACAGGGTTCTCCTACGAGCAGTACTTC
CDR3 protein: CASSPTLGTGFSYEQYF

clone size: .
D gene: .
J gene: TRBJ2-7
V gene: TRBV21-1
CDR3 DNA: TGTGCCAGCATCCGAAGGGACAGGGGGCTTTCTTTCTACGAGCAGTACTTC
CDR3 protein: CASIRRDRGLSFYEQYF

clone size: .
D gene: .
J gene: TRBJ2-7
V gene: TRBV27
CDR3 DNA: TGTGCCAGCAGTCCCGGGGCCTCCTACGAGCAGTACTTC
CDR3 protein: CASSPGASYEQYF

clone size: .
D gene: TRBD2
J gene: TRBJ2-1
V gene: TRBV19
CDR3 DNA: TGTGCCAGTAGTTGGGTAATAACTAGCGCCGCCGGCAATGAGCAGTTCTTC
CDR3 protein: CASSWVITSAAGNEQFF

clone size: .
D gene: TRBD2
J gene: TRBJ2-3
V gene: TRBV7-9
CDR3 DNA: TGTGCCAGCAGCTCCGGGAGGCAGGGAACCACGACAGATACGCAGTATTTT
CDR3 protein: CASSSGRQGTTTDTQYF

clone size: .
D gene: .
J gene: TRBJ1-2
V gene: TRBV19
CDR3 DNA: TGTGCCAGTAGTATAACCGGATCTAACTATGGCTACACCTTC
CDR3 protein: CASSITGSNYGYTF

clone size: .
D gene: .
J gene: TRBJ2-2
V gene: TRBV30
CDR3 DNA: TGTGCCTGTCAGAGTTTGACCGGGGAGCTGTTTTTT
CDR3 protein: CACQSLTGELFF

clone size: few
D gene: .
J gene: TRBJ1-1
V gene: TRBV5-1
CDR3 DNA: TGCGCCAGCAGCTTGACAGGGAACACTGAAGCTTTCTTT
CDR3 protein: CASSLTGNTEAFF

clone size: .
D gene: .
J gene: TRBJ1-6
V gene: TRBV27
CDR3 DNA: TGTGCCAGCAGTTCCCGTTTGGTCCACAAGTCACCCCTCCACTTT
CDR3 protein: CASSSRLVHKSPLHF

clone size: .
D gene: .
J gene: TRBJ2-3
V gene: TRBV27
CDR3 DNA: TGTGCCAGCACCGACTCCCAGGCCGATACGCAGTATTTT
CDR3 protein: CASTDSQADTQYF

clone size: .
D gene: .
J gene: TRBJ2-7
V gene: TRBV21-1
CDR3 DNA: TGTGCCAGCAGCAAAGGTAGCGCATTCTGCGAGCAGTACTTC
CDR3 protein: CASSKGSAFCEQYF

clone size: .
D gene: .
J gene: TRBJ1-5
V gene: TRBV28
CDR3 DNA: TGTGCCAGCAGTGATAAAAAATATAGCAATCAGCCCCAGCATTTT
CDR3 protein: CASSDKKYSNQPQHF

clone size: few
D gene: .
J gene: TRBJ2-7
V gene: TRBV4-1
CDR3 DNA: TGCGCCAGCAGCTCCTTAATCACAAGCTCCTACGAGCAGTACTTC
CDR3 protein: CASSSLITSSYEQYF

clone size: .
D gene: .
J gene: TRBJ2-1
V gene: TRBV5-6
CDR3 DNA: TGTGCCAGCAGCTTGGCCCCCAATGAGCAGTTCTTC
CDR3 protein: CASSLAPNEQFF

clone size: once
D gene: .
J gene: TRBJ1-2
V gene: TRBV7-9
CDR3 DNA: TGTGCCAGCAGCTTAGCGCGGGCAGAGTCTAACTATGGCTACACCTTC
CDR3 protein: CASSLARAESNYGYTF

clone size: .
D gene: TRBD1
J gene: TRBJ2-1
V gene: TRBV16
CDR3 DNA: TGTGCCAGCAGCCCCTGGACAGGGCCCCCTAACAATGAGCAGTTCTTC
CDR3 protein: CASSPWTGPPNNEQFF

clone size: .
D gene: TRBD2
J gene: TRBJ2-1
V gene: TRBV30
CDR3 DNA: TGTGCCTGGACTAGCGGGGGGACCTACAATGAGCAGTTCTTC
CDR3 protein: CAWTSGGTYNEQFF

clone size: .
D gene: .
J gene: TRBJ2-2
V gene: TRBV5-5
CDR3 DNA: TGTGCCAGCAGCTCCGGACGGAACACCGGGGAGCTGTTTTTT
CDR3 protein: CASSSGRNTGELFF

clone size: .
D gene: .
J gene: TRBJ2-7
V gene: TRBV29-1
CDR3 DNA: TGCAGCGTTGTAACCCACAGCTCCTACGAGCAGTACTTC
CDR3 protein: CSVVTHSSYEQYF

clone size: once
D gene: TRBD2
J gene: TRBJ2-7
V gene: TRBV6-1
CDR3 DNA: TGTGCCAGCAGTCCTTTAGCGGGAGCCTGGCACGAGCAGTACTTC
CDR3 protein: CASSPLAGAWHEQYF

clone size: .
D gene: .
J gene: TRBJ1-5
V gene: TRBV4-1
CDR3 DNA: TGCGCCAGCAGCCAAGGAGAGTCGGGACTCCTTAGCAATCAGCCCCAGCATTTT
CDR3 protein: CASSQGESGLLSNQPQHF

clone size: .
D gene: TRBD1
J gene: TRBJ1-2
V gene: TRBV6-5
CDR3 DNA: TGTGCCAGCAGTTTCCGCCGGACAGGGGTCGGTGGCTACACCTTC
CDR3 protein: CASSFRRTGVGGYTF

clone size: .
D gene: TRBD2
J gene: TRBJ2-1
V gene: TRBV27
CDR3 DNA: TGTGCCAGCAGTTTCCCTAGCGGGAGGGCCCACAATGAGCAGTTCTTC
CDR3 protein: CASSFPSGRAHNEQFF

clone size: .
D gene: TRBD1
J gene: TRBJ2-7
V gene: TRBV28
CDR3 DNA: TGTGCCAGCAGAAAGACAGGGAAGTCCTACGAGCAGTACTTC
CDR3 protein: CASRKTGKSYEQYF

clone size: .
D gene: .
J gene: TRBJ2-7
V gene: TRBV28
CDR3 DNA: TGTGCCAGCAGAAACAGGGATAGGGTCGAGCAGTACTTC
CDR3 protein: CASRNRDRVEQYF

clone size: .
D gene: .
J gene: TRBJ2-3
V gene: TRBV5-4
CDR3 DNA: TGTGCCAGCAGGTTACCCCCGGGACTGCGCACAGATACGCAGTATTTT
CDR3 protein: CASRLPPGLRTDTQYF

clone size: .
D gene: .
J gene: TRBJ2-2
V gene: TRBV27
CDR3 DNA: TGTGCCAGCAGTCCCCCAGGGGGGGAGAACACCGGGGAGCTGTTTTTT
CDR3 protein: CASSPPGGENTGELFF

clone size: .
D gene: .
J gene: TRBJ2-7
V gene: TRBV5-6
CDR3 DNA: TGTGCCAGCAGCTTCTTCGGTGTGGACGTCTCCTACGAGCAGTACTTC
CDR3 protein: CASSFFGVDVSYEQYF

clone size: .
D gene: .
J gene: TRBJ2-3
V gene: TRBV6-5
CDR3 DNA: TGTGCCAGCAGTTACTCGATGTCCAGGGTAATTGAGACGCAGTATTTT
CDR3 protein: CASSYSMSRVIETQYF

clone size: .
D gene: .
J gene: TRBJ2-7
V gene: TRBV9
CDR3 DNA: TGTGCCAGCAGCGCCACAGGGACCCCCTACGAGCAGTACTTC
CDR3 protein: CASSATGTPYEQYF

clone size: .
D gene: .
J gene: TRBJ2-1
V gene: TRBV15
CDR3 DNA: TGTGCCACCAGTCCTAGCGTAATCAATGAGCAGTTCTTC
CDR3 protein: CATSPSVINEQFF

clone size: .
D gene: .
J gene: TRBJ2-7
V gene: TRBV6-5
CDR3 DNA: TGTGCCAGCAGTTACGCAACAGGGACCCAGAGCGAGCAGTACTTC
CDR3 protein: CASSYATGTQSEQYF

clone size: .
D gene: .
J gene: TRBJ2-2
V gene: TRBV13
CDR3 DNA: TGTGCCAGCAGCTTAGATATCGGGACAACCGGGGAGCTGTTTTTT
CDR3 protein: CASSLDIGTTGELFF

clone size: .
D gene: .
J gene: TRBJ1-1
V gene: TRBV5-6
CDR3 DNA: TGTGCCAGCAGCTCCCGGGACGGCATGAACACTGAAGCTTTCTTT
CDR3 protein: CASSSRDGMNTEAFF

clone size: few
D gene: .
J gene: TRBJ2-5
V gene: TRBV6-5
CDR3 DNA: TGTGCCAGCAGTTACTCTGGGGGGACCCAAGAGACCCAGTACTTC
CDR3 protein: CASSYSGGTQETQYF

clone size: .
D gene: .
J gene: TRBJ1-2
V gene: TRBV27
CDR3 DNA: TGTGCCAGCACCCCGGGACCGAACTATGGCTACACCTTC
CDR3 protein: CASTPGPNYGYTF

clone size: .
D gene: TRBD2
J gene: TRBJ2-7
V gene: TRBV9
CDR3 DNA: TGTGCCAGCAGCGTGGGTGCTCTAGCGGGAGCCCACGAGCAGTACTTC
CDR3 protein: CASSVGALAGAHEQYF

clone size: .
D gene: .
J gene: TRBJ2-5
V gene: TRBV6-5
CDR3 DNA: TGTGCCAGCAGTTACTCTGTAAACCAAGAGACCCAGTACTTC
CDR3 protein: CASSYSVNQETQYF

clone size: .
D gene: TRBD1
J gene: TRBJ1-1
V gene: TRBV28
CDR3 DNA: TGTGCCAGCAGTTCGCTGGGACAGGGTAGGGAGGAAGAAGCTTTCTTT
CDR3 protein: CASSSLGQGREEEAFF

clone size: once
D gene: .
J gene: TRBJ2-1
V gene: TRBV19
CDR3 DNA: TGTGCCAGTAGTTTATTTTTCCATAGCTCCTACAATGAGCAGTTCTTC
CDR3 protein: CASSLFFHSSYNEQFF

clone size: .
D gene: TRBD2
J gene: TRBJ2-3
V gene: TRBV5-1
CDR3 DNA: TGCGCCAGCAGCTTGGTAGCGGGAGTCGATACGCAGTATTTT
CDR3 protein: CASSLVAGVDTQYF

clone size: few
D gene: .
J gene: TRBJ2-7
V gene: TRBV28
CDR3 DNA: TGTGCCAGCAACTGGGGGAGCGAGCAGTACTTC
CDR3 protein: CASNWGSEQYF

clone size: once
D gene: .
J gene: TRBJ2-7
V gene: TRBV4-1
CDR3 DNA: TGCGCCAGCAGCCATCCCCTCCGGGACGGGGGCTCCTACGAGCAGTACTTC
CDR3 protein: CASSHPLRDGGSYEQYF

clone size: .
D gene: .
J gene: TRBJ1-2
V gene: TRBV7-9
CDR3 DNA: TGTGCCAGCAGCTTGTCCGGGACACCGAACTATGGCTACACCTTC
CDR3 protein: CASSLSGTPNYGYTF

clone size: .
D gene: .
J gene: TRBJ2-7
V gene: TRBV6-5
CDR3 DNA: TGTGCCAGCAGTTACTCGAGTACAGGGTGGGTTTACGAGCAGTACTTC
CDR3 protein: CASSYSSTGWVYEQYF